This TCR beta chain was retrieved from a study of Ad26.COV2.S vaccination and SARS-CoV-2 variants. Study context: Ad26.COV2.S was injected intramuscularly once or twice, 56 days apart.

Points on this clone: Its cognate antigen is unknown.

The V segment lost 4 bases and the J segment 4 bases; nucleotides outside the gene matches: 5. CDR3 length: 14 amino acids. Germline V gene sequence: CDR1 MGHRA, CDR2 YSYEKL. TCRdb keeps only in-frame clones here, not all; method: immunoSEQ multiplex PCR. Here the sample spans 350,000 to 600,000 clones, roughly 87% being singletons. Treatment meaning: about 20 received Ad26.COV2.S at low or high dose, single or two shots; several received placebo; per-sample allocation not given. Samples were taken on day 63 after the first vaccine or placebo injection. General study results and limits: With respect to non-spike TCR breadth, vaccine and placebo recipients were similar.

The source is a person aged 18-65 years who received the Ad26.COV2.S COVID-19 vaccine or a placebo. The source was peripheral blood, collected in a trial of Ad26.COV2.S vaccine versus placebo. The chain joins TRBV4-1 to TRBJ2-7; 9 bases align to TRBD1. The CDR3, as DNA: TGCGCCAGCAGCCCCCCGGGACAGGGTTACGAGCAGTACTTC. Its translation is CASSPPGQGYEQYF.